The 7 T cell receptor beta chains reported below all come from one sample, sequenced in a study of human T cells and chemical hapten exposure (dated by TCRdb to about 2021). The time point label corresponds to: patch test 3, about 24 weeks after DPC sensitization. The meaning of the sample's treatment or condition label: therapeutic diphenylcyclopropenone sensitization with weekly scalp DPC. Total RNA was isolated from unfractionated whole blood collected in Tempus Blood RNA tubes. Libraries were built with RACE. TCRdb records NextSeq 500 as the sequencer. TCRdb itself trimmed the public reads at Q25 with fastp, ran MiXCR and retained productive beta chains. Duplicate CDR3 protein sequences are folded into a single record with the most common DNA and genes. For this sample the table gives roughly 40,000 distinct CDR3 sequences, of which about 12% were detected only once. Of the sample, about 2.5% is held by the ten largest clones.

Sequencing used whole blood, obtained in connection with sensitization to the hapten diphenylcyclopropenone (DPC). These receptors were collected from a woman aged 40 to 50 with alopecia areata. Some clones in this sample may be carry-over from other donors' samples.

This clonotype was seen repeatedly, ten times or more. The V call is TRBV7-3, the J call TRBJ2-7; a weak D match, TRBD2 (5 bases). The V end was cut by 1 base, the J end by 7 bases, with 17 bases between. The V gene's germline CDR1 is SGHTA and CDR2 FQGTGA. The CDR3 totals 15 residues. This CDR3 is CASSLIGNAGGEQYF. The CDR3 region has the DNA TGTGCCAGCAGCTTAATCGGGAACGCCGGTGGGGAGCAGTACTTC. Complete variable domain (other parts from reference TRBV7-3 and TRBJ2-7): GAGVSQTPSNKVTEKGKYVELRCDPISGHTALYWYRQSLGQGPEFLIYFQGTGAADDSGLPNDRFFAVRPEGSVSTLKIQRTERGDSAVYLCASSLIGNAGGEQYFGPGTRLTVT.

The chain couples TRBV29-1 to TRBJ2-3; D might be TRBD1 or TRBD2, each matching 5 bases. Germline loops: CDR1 SQVTM, CDR2 ANQGSEA. The germline V and J ends were trimmed by 7 bases and 8 bases, with 16 bases remaining between them. This CDR3 region has 12 residues. The CDR3 is CSARGALFTQYF. In nucleotides, the CDR3 is TGCAGCGCGAGAGGGGCCCTCTTTACGCAGTATTTT.

This clonotype was counted only a few times. The rearrangement links TRBV28 to TRBJ2-4; 7 bases map to TRBD1. Germline assignment: CDR1 MDHEN and CDR2 SYDVKM. The CDR3 loop spans 14 amino acids. With 3 bases clipped from V and 1 base from J, the junction kept 0 bases outside the gene matches. DNA for the CDR3: TGTGCCAGCAGTTTGGGACAGGCCAAAAACATTCAGTACTTC. Translating it yields CASSLGQAKNIQYF.

This clonotype was detected ten times or more. The chain carries TRBV10-2 and TRBJ2-7, with a weak D call TRBD2 (6 bases). There are 13 residues in the CDR3. V was trimmed by 7 bases and J by 2 bases, leaving 12 bases between them. CDR1 is WSHSY and CDR2 is SAAADI in the germline V gene. The CDR3 nucleotides read TGCGCCAGCACCATAGCGGCTACCTACGAGCAGTACTTC. Translation: CASTIAATYEQYF.

This chain joins TRBV7-9 and TRBJ2-3; D remains unclear. The CDR3 runs 12 residues. Germline V gene lookup returns CDR1 SEHNR and CDR2 FQNEAQ (reference sequence). V was clipped by 1 base and J by 4 bases, with 3 bases between them. The CDR3 DNA reads as TGTGCCAGCAGCTTAGAGGCAGATACGCAGTATTTT. Its protein is CASSLEADTQYF.

This clonotype appeared many times. V gene TRBV29-1 combines with J gene TRBJ2-7; 9 bases map to TRBD2. The CDR3 length is 12 residues. The germline V gene encodes CDR1 SQVTM and CDR2 ANQGSEA. The V gene end was trimmed by 6 bases and the J gene end by 0 bases; junction bases not matched to a gene: 0. CDR3 protein: CSVRGGSYEQYF. CDR3 sequence (DNA): TGCAGCGTGCGGGGGGGCTCCTACGAGCAGTACTTC.

This clonotype occurred many times. The V gene is TRBV7-6, the J gene TRBJ1-1; no firm D call. Germline V gene data show CDR1 as SGHVS and CDR2 as FNYEAQ. This CDR3 has 17 amino acids. The V end was cut by 3 bases, the J end by 5 bases, with 22 bases between. In DNA, the CDR3 is TGTGCCAGCAGCTTCTGGATGGCCTACAGACCGAGGACTGAAGCTTTCTTT. It is translated as CASSFWMAYRPRTEAFF.